The 22 T cell receptor beta chains reported below all come from one sample, sequenced in a study of OX40 agonist ivuxolimab in advanced cancers. Generated by immunoSEQ multiplex PCR, the TCRdb table keeps only in-frame clones and is missing some. The sample lists approximately 94,000 clones; 80% to 95% were seen once. Sequencing used CD4+ or CD8+ T cells sorted from blood, obtained in a trial of the OX40 agonist ivuxolimab. These receptors came from an adult with an advanced solid tumor such as melanoma, head and neck, liver or kidney cancer.

This chain joins TRBV10-3 and TRBJ1-5; D is unresolved. Trimming stripped 7 bases from V and 4 bases from J, with 5 bases between. Germline V gene lookup returns CDR1 ENHRY and CDR2 SYGVKD. This CDR3 is 11 amino acids long. The CDR3 DNA follows: TGTGCCATCACGGGGAATCAGCCCCAGCATTTT. It codes for CAITGNQPQHF.

The gene calls are TRBV14 and TRBJ2-3, with TRBD2 matching 8 bases. V trimming: 5 bases; J trimming: 2 bases; junction bases outside the gene matches: 3. CDR3 length equals 14 residues. Germline CDR1 is SGHDN and CDR2 is FVKESK. The CDR3 region is CASSSGGVTDTQYF. The CDR3 region has the DNA TGTGCCAGCAGCTCGGGGGGGGTCACAGATACGCAGTATTTT.

This chain uses TRBV7-6 with TRBJ1-1; TRBD1 agrees at 10 bases. Per the germline V gene, CDR1 is SGHVS and CDR2 is FNYEAQ. Trimming at V came to 5 bases and at J to 5 bases, leaving 11 bases not matched to a gene. This CDR3 contains 16 residues. CDR3: CASSPSPGTGETEAFF. For the CDR3, the DNA is TGTGCCAGCAGCCCTAGCCCAGGGACAGGGGAGACTGAAGCTTTCTTT.

This chain uses TRBV7-8 with TRBJ2-2; D call uncertain. Germline V gene data show CDR1 as SGHVS and CDR2 as FQNEAQ. V lost 0 bases to trimming and J lost 2 bases, with 7 bases between them. The length of the CDR3 is 15 residues. The DNA for the CDR3 is TGTGCCAGCAGCTTAGCGGCAGCCAACACCGGGGAGCTGTTTTTT. As protein: CASSLAAANTGELFF.

J is TRBJ1-1 and V is TRBV6-6; 7 positions match TRBD1. V lost 6 bases to trimming and J lost 4 bases; unmatched junction nucleotides: 8. CDR3 length equals 14 residues. Germline V gene data show CDR1 as MNHNY and CDR2 as SVGAGI (reference sequence). Written as DNA, the CDR3 is TGTGCCAGCAGCCCTACAGGGGTCGGCACTGAAGCTTTCTTT. This translates into CASSPTGVGTEAFF.

V and J are TRBV2 and TRBJ2-7; D may be TRBD1 or TRBD2 (5 bases each). The germline V gene has CDR1 SNHLY and CDR2 FYNNEI. The CDR3 has 12 residues. V was trimmed by 11 bases and J by 0 bases, leaving 11 bases between them. The CDR3 bases are TGTGCCGGGGGACGAGCCTCCTACGAGCAGTACTTC. This translates into CAGGRASYEQYF.

The chain is built from TRBV9 and TRBJ2-7; TRBD2 might be the D (6 bases). This CDR3 is built from 14 residues. Per the germline V gene, CDR1 is SGDLS and CDR2 is YYNGEE. The V end lost 4 bases, the J end lost 2 bases, and 13 bases lay between the germline ends. CDR3 nucleotides: TGTGCCAGCAGCCCCCAGGGAGGTACCTACGAGCAGTACTTC. Its protein product is CASSPQGGTYEQYF.

This sequence joins TRBV27 and TRBJ2-7; no firm D call. The CDR3 totals 10 residues. V was shortened by 8 bases and J by 3 bases, with 5 bases between the two germline ends. The germline CDR1 and CDR2 sequences are MNHEY and SMNVEV (reference sequence). The CDR3 reads CASGVYEQYF. CDR3 in DNA: TGTGCCAGCGGGGTCTACGAGCAGTACTTC.

This clone was found a few times. The chain recombines TRBV27 with TRBJ2-2, with 8 bases that match TRBD2. In germline, CDR1 is MNHEY, CDR2 SMNVEV (reference sequence). V was clipped by 3 bases and J by 3 bases; unmatched bases: 6. The length of the CDR3 is 16 residues. The CDR3 region is CASSFRTSSYTGELFF. DNA for the CDR3: TGTGCCAGCAGTTTCCGGACTAGCAGTTACACCGGGGAGCTGTTTTTT.

The rearrangement uses TRBV7-9 and TRBJ1-2; TRBD1 matches at 8 bases. J gave up 4 bases and V 5 bases, and 3 bases lay outside the gene matches. This CDR3 has 13 residues. From germline, CDR1 is SEHNR and CDR2 FQNEAQ (reference sequence). CDR3 amino acids: CASSADRGYGYTF. As DNA, the CDR3 is TGTGCCAGCAGCGCCGACAGGGGCTATGGCTACACCTTC.

The CDR3 DNA reads TGTGCCAGCAGCGAGGACATGTACGACACCGGGGAGCTGTTTTTT. Amino acid sequence: CASSEDMYDTGELFF. The J gene is TRBJ2-2, the V gene TRBV5-8, with D maybe TRBD1 (5 bases). V gave up 4 bases and J gave up 3 bases, with 13 bases separating them. Germline CDR1 reads SGHTS; CDR2 reads YDEGEE. This CDR3 has 15 amino acids.

The gene calls are TRBV6-5 and TRBJ2-3; D possibly corresponds to TRBD2 (5 bases). Germline V gene lookup returns CDR1 MNHEY and CDR2 SVGAGI. CDR3 length: 14 residues. Deletions cut 6 bases from V and 3 bases from J, with 13 bases between. CDR3 DNA: TGTGCCAGCAGAAAGGAAGGGAGAACAGATACGCAGTATTTT. Its protein product is CASRKEGRTDTQYF.

This clone was seen just once. The rearrangement links TRBV30 to TRBJ2-1; the match to TRBD1 covers 7 bases. The CDR3 has 14 residues. Germline CDR1 and CDR2: GTSNPN and SVGIG (reference sequence). With 6 bases clipped from V and 6 bases from J, the junction kept 11 bases outside the gene matches. CDR3 sequence: CACCAGTACNEQFF. The CDR3 DNA sequence: TGTGCCTGTTGCGCCGGGACAGCTTGCAATGAGCAGTTCTTC.

J is TRBJ1-5 and V is TRBV15, with D unclear. The CDR3 totals 15 residues. V was shortened by 1 base and J by 4 bases, with 11 bases between the two germline ends. Germline lookup yields CDR1 LNHNV and CDR2 YYDKDF (reference sequence). This chain's CDR3 is CATSRGAKGNQPQHF. The CDR3 nucleotides are TGTGCCACCAGCAGAGGGGCTAAAGGGAATCAGCCCCAGCATTTT.

The rearrangement uses TRBV4-1 and TRBJ1-2, with D perhaps matching TRBD1 (6 bases). Trimming removed 3 bases from V and 1 base from J, with 9 bases in between. The CDR3 is 14 amino acids. The germline V gene has CDR1 MGHRA and CDR2 YSYEKL. The chain's CDR3 is CASSHKQGNYGYTF. The DNA for the CDR3 is TGCGCCAGCAGCCATAAACAGGGTAACTATGGCTACACCTTC.

As regards this clone: Other DNA variants within this sample encode the same CDR3. CDR3 region: CASSPLNTEAFF. In DNA form, the CDR3 reads TGTGCCAGCAGCCCCCTGAACACTGAAGCTTTCTTT. This sequence joins TRBV7-9 and TRBJ1-1; the D is unclear. CDR1 is SEHNR, CDR2 FQNEAQ, per germline (reference sequence). The CDR3 consists of 12 residues. V was cut by 5 bases and J by 0 bases, with 4 bases left in between. The whole variable domain, remainder taken from reference TRBV7-9 and TRBJ1-1, is DTGVSQNPRHKITKRGQNVTFRCDPISEHNRLYWYRQTLGQGPEFLTYFQNEAQLEKSRLLSDRFSAERPKGSFSTLEIQRTEQGDSAMYLCASSPLNTEAFFGQGTRLTVV.

This clone was seen once. The chain is built from TRBV2 and TRBJ1-2; no firm D call. The CDR3 contains 13 residues. The germline CDR1 and CDR2 sequences are SNHLY and FYNNEI. V was clipped by 2 bases and J by 8 bases, with 12 bases between them. CDR3 sequence reads: CASSERTVEGYTF. In DNA, the CDR3 is TGTGCCAGCAGTGAAAGGACGGTAGAGGGCTACACCTTC.

V and J are TRBV6-1 and TRBJ1-4; no clear D. There are 15 residues in the CDR3. The ends were cut back, 2 bases at V and 1 base at J, with 8 bases in the middle. Germline V gene data show CDR1 as MNHNS and CDR2 as SASEGT. CDR3 nucleotides: TGTGCCAGCAGTGAATGGCTGGGAACTAATGAAAAACTGTTTTTT. Its protein is CASSEWLGTNEKLFF.

The V call is TRBV18, the J call TRBJ2-7; a possible D gene is TRBD1 (5 bases). The germline CDR1 and CDR2 sequences are KGHSH and LQKENI. The CDR3 has 15 amino acids. The V end was cut by 2 bases, the J end by 6 bases, with 17 bases between. CDR3 nucleotide sequence: TGTGCCAGCTCACCAAAGGGGATTTTTTATACCGAGCAGTACTTC. It codes for CASSPKGIFYTEQYF.

V and J are TRBV9 and TRBJ1-2; 8 bases map to TRBD1. The germline CDR1 and CDR2 sequences are SGDLS and YYNGEE. V lost 4 bases, J lost 2 bases, and 10 bases stayed unmatched. The CDR3 is 16 residues long. The CDR3 DNA reads as TGTGCCAGCAGCCCCCGACAGGGGCCGAGGAACTATGGCTACACCTTC. The encoded protein is CASSPRQGPRNYGYTF.

The genes are TRBV13 and TRBJ2-5; D is possibly TRBD2 (5 bases). The CDR3 is 14 residues long. V lost 3 bases and J lost 4, with 12 bases in between. The germline V gene encodes CDR1 PRHDT and CDR2 FYEKMQ (reference sequence). In nucleotides, the CDR3 is TGTGCCAGCAGCTTTACGGGTACTAGAGAGACCCAGTACTTC. The encoded protein is CASSFTGTRETQYF.

The chain has TRBV29-1 and TRBJ2-3; 9 nucleotides line up with TRBD1. Per germline, CDR1 SQVTM and CDR2 ANQGSEA. The CDR3 has 15 residues. Germline trimming cut 6 bases from V and 3 bases from J; bases unmatched to any gene: 10. The CDR3 loop reads CSVSTGGFVTDTQYF. The CDR3 nucleotides read TGCAGCGTATCGACAGGGGGTTTCGTTACAGATACGCAGTATTTT.